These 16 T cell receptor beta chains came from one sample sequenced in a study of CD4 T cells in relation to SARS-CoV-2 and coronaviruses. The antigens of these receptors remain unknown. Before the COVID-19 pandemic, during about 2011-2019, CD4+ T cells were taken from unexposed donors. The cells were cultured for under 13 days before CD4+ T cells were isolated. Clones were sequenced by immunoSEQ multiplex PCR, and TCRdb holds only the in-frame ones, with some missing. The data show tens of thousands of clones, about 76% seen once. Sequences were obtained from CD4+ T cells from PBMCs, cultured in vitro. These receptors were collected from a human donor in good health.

Here the CDR3 DNA reads TGTGCCAGTCCCACTACAGGGGGGGGAGGCTACACCTTC. It encodes CASPTTGGGGYTF. The chain couples TRBV19 to TRBJ1-2; 8 nucleotides match TRBD1. Germline V gene lookup returns CDR1 LNHDA and CDR2 SQIVND (reference sequence). V was clipped by 8 bases and J by 8 bases; unmatched bases: 10. The CDR3 totals 13 residues. The full variable domain, rest sourced from reference TRBV19 and TRBJ1-2, is DGGITQSPKYLFRKEGQNVTLSCEQNLNHDAMYWYRQDPGQGLRLIYYSQIVNDFQKGDIAEGYSVSREKKESFPLTVTSAQKNPTAFYLCASPTTGGGGYTFGSGTRLTVV.

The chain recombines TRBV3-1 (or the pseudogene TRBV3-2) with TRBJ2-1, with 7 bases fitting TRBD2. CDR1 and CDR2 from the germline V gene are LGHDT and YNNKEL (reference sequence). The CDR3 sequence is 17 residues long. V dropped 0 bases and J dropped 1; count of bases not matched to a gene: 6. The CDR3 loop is CASSQDASGASYNEQFF. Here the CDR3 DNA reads TGTGCCAGCAGCCAAGATGCCAGCGGGGCTTCCTACAATGAGCAGTTCTTC.

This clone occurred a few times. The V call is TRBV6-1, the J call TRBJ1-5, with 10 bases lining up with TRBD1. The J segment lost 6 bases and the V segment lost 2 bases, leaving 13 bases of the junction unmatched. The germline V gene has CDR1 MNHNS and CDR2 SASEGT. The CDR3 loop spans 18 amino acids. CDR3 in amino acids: CASSEIIGTGVQFQPQHF. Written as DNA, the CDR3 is TGTGCCAGCAGTGAAATTATAGGGACAGGGGTACAGTTTCAGCCCCAGCATTTT.

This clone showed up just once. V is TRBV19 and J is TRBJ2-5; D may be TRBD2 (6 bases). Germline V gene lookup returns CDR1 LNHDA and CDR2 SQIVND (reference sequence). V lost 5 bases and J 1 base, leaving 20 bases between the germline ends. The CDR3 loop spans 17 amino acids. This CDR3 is CASSPSSTGAGQETQYF. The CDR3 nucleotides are TGTGCCAGTAGTCCCTCTTCAACGGGAGCGGGCCAAGAGACCCAGTACTTC.

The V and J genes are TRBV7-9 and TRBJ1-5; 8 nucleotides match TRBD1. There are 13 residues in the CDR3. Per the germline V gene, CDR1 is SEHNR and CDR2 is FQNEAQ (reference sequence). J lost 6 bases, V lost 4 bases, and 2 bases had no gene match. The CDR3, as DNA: TGTGCCAGCAGCTCGGACAGGGTTCAGCCCCAGCATTTT. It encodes CASSSDRVQPQHF.

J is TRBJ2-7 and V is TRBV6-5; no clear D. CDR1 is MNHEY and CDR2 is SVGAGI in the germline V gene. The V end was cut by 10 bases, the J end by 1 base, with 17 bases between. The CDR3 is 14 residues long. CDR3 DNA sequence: TGTGCCACCTCGGACCGTAGTGAATCCTACGAGCAGTACTTC. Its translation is CATSDRSESYEQYF.

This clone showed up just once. CDR3 region: CASSLMRTSDDYEQYF. CDR3 nucleotide sequence: TGTGCCAGCAGCTTAATGAGGACTAGCGACGACTACGAGCAGTACTTC. This sequence joins TRBV7-8 and TRBJ2-7, with 9 nucleotides matching TRBD2. The CDR3 runs to 16 residues. Germline CDR1 SGHVS, CDR2 FQNEAQ. V lost 2 bases and J lost 3; bases outside the gene matches: 8.

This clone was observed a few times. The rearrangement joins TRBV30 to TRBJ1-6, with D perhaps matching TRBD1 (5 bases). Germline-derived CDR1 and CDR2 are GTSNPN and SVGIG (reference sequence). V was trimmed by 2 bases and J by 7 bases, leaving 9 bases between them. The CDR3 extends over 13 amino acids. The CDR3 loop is CAWSLGHNSPLHF. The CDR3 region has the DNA TGTGCCTGGAGTCTCGGACACAATTCACCCCTCCACTTT. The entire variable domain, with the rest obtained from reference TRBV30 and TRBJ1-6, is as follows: SQTIHQWPATLVQPVGSPLSLECTVEGTSNPNLYWYRQAAGRGLQLLFYSVGIGQISSEVPQNLSASRPQDRQFILSSKKLLLSDSGFYLCAWSLGHNSPLHFGNGTRLTVT.

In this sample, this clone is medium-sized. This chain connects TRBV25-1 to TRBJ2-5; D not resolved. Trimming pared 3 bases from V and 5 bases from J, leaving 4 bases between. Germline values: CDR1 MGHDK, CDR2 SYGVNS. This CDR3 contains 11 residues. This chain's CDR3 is CASSDKETQYF. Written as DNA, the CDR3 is TGTGCCAGCAGTGACAAGGAGACCCAGTACTTC.

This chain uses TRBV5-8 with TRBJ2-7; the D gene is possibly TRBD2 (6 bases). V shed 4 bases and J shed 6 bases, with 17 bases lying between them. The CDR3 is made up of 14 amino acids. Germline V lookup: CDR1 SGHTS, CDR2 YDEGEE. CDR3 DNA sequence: TGTGCCAGCAGCCGTGGGGTCAGGGAGGTCGAGCAGTACTTC. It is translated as CASSRGVREVEQYF.

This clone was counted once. CDR3 residues: CASSPRGQETQYF. DNA of the CDR3: TGTGCCAGCTCCCCGAGGGGGCAAGAGACCCAGTACTTC. The chain links TRBV18 to TRBJ2-5, with D maybe TRBD1 (6 bases). The CDR3 contains 13 residues. Looked up from germline, CDR1 is KGHSH and CDR2 is LQKENI. V lost 6 bases and J lost 2, with 10 bases in between.

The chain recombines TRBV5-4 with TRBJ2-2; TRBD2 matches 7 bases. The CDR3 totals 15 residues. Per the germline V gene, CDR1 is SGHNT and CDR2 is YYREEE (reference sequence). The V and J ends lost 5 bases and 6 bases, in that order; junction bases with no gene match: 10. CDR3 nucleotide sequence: TGTGCCAGCAGTCCCGGGGGGAATACGGCCGGGGAGCTGTTTTTT. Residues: CASSPGGNTAGELFF.

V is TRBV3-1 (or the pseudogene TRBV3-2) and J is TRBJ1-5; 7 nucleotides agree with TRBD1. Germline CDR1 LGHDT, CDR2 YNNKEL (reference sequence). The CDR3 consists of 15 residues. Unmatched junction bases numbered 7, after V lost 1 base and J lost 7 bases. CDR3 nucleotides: TGTGCCAGCAGCCAAGGGCCCCAGGGGGGACAGCCCCAGCATTTT. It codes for CASSQGPQGGQPQHF.

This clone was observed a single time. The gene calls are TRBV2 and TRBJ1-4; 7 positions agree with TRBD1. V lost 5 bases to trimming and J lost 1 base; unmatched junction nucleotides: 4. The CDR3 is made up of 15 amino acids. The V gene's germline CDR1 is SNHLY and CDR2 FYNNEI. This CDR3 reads CASSRRQGTNEKLFF. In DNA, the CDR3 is TGTGCCAGCAGTCGCCGACAGGGAACTAATGAAAAACTGTTTTTT.

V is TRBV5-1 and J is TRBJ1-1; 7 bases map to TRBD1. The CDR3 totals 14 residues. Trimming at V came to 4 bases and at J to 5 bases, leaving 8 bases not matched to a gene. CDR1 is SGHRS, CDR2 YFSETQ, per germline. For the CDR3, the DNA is TGCGCCAGCAGCGGCGGGACAGAGGGAACTGAAGCTTTCTTT. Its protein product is CASSGGTEGTEAFF.

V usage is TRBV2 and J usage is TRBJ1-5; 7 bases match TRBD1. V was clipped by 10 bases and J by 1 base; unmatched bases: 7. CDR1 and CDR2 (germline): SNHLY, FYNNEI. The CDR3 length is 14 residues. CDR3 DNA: TGTGCCACAAAGACAGGGATCAGCAATCAGCCCCAGCATTTT. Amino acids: CATKTGISNQPQHF.